This T cell receptor (beta chain) was sequenced during a study of shared clonotypes between healthy human individuals. Study-wide results and limits: Sampling covered nothing but blood. Tissue TCR repertoires likely differ from those found in blood.

Evenly divided among several immunoSEQ plates was the genomic DNA of each subset. Clones were sequenced by immunoSEQ multiplex PCR, and TCRdb holds only the in-frame ones, with some missing. The data hold about 1 million clones, with more than 60% observed a single time. Splitting the CD4+ cells yielded a CD45RA+ naive subset and a CD45RA-negative memory subset. Trimming at V came to 3 bases and at J to 8 bases, leaving 6 bases not matched to a gene. Germline V gene data show CDR1 as LGHNT and CDR2 as FRNRAP. This CDR3 is 14 amino acids long. Points on this clone: Antigen specificity is unknown.

V gene TRBV12-5 combines with J gene TRBJ2-7; 11 nucleotides agree with TRBD1. Material for sequencing was memory CD4+ T cells sorted from blood. Subset denoted: CD45RA-negative fraction. The receptor comes from a man aged 18 to 29 in good health. The CDR3: CASGLGGQGVQQYF. DNA for the CDR3: TGTGCTAGTGGTTTAGGGGGACAGGGGGTCCAGCAGTACTTC.